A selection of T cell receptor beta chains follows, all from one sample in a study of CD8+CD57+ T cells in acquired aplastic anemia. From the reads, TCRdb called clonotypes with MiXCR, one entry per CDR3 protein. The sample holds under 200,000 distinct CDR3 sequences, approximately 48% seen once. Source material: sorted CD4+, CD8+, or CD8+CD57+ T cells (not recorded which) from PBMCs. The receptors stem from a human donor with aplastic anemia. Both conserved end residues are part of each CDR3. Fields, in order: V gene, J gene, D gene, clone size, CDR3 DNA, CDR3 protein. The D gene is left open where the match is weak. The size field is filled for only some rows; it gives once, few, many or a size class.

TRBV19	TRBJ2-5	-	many	TGTGCCACCTCCATTGGACTAATCCAAGAGACCCAGTACTTC	CATSIGLIQETQYF
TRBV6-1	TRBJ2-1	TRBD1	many	TGTGCCAGCAAAACCGGGACAGGGAGCAATGAGCAGTTCTTC	CASKTGTGSNEQFF
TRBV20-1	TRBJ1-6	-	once	TGCAGTGCTAGAGATCGTCCTCTCAATCAGCCCCTCCACTTT	CSARDRPLNQPLHF
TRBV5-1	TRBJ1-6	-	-	TGCGCCAGCAGCCACCCGGACACAAATAATTCACCCCTCCACTTT	CASSHPDTNNSPLHF
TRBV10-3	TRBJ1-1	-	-	TGTGCCATCAGCAGCTCTTTTTGGGGAAATACTGAAGCTTTCTTT	CAISSSFWGNTEAFF
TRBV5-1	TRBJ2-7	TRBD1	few	TGCGCCAGCAGCGAGGGGACAGGGAACTCCTACGAGCAGTACTTC	CASSEGTGNSYEQYF
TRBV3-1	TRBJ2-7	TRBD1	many	TGTGCCAGCAGCCAAAGGGGGCACCTCTCCTACGAGCAGTACTTC	CASSQRGHLSYEQYF
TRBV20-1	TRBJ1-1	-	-	TGCAGTGCTAGCTGGGGGACGACTGAAGCTTTCTTT	CSASWGTTEAFF
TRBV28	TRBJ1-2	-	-	TGTGCCAGCAGTCTATACATTGACCCGACTTATGGCTACACCTTC	CASSLYIDPTYGYTF
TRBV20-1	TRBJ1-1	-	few	TGCAGTGCACCGCTGAACACTGAAGCTTTCTTT	CSAPLNTEAFF
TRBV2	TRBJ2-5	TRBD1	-	TGTGCCAGCAGTGTAGGGACAGGGGATGGAGGGACCCAGTACTTC	CASSVGTGDGGTQYF
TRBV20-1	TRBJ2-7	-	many	TGCAGTGCTAGAGTACCACAGGCTACCTACGAGCAGTACTTC	CSARVPQATYEQYF
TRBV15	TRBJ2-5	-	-	TGTGCCACCAGCAGGACCGGGACATCGGTTTACTTC	CATSRTGTSVYF
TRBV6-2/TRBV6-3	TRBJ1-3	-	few	TGTGCCAGCAGTTACTCGAGGGGACACCTTCGGAGTGGAAACACTATATATTTT	CASSYSRGHLRSGNTIYF
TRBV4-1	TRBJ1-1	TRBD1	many	TGCGCCAGCAGCCAAGCGACAGGGGCTTTTGTTTCGGCTGAAGCTTTCTTT	CASSQATGAFVSAEAFF
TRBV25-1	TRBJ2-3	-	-	TGTGCCAGCAGTCGCCAGGGGATACCAGATACGCAGTATTTT	CASSRQGIPDTQYF
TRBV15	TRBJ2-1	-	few	TGTGCCACCAGCAGAGACGGCGACATCTCCTACAATGAGCAGTTCTTC	CATSRDGDISYNEQFF
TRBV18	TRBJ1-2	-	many	TGTGCCAGCTCACCCCAACCAGGGGATGGCTACACCTTC	CASSPQPGDGYTF
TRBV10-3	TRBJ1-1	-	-	TGTGCCATCAGCACAGGGCTCGACACTGAAGCTTTCTTT	CAISTGLDTEAFF
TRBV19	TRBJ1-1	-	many	TGTGCCAGTAGCCCCGGGGGACCACCATATAGGACTGAAGCTTTCTTT	CASSPGGPPYRTEAFF
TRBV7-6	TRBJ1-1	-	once	TGTGCCAGCAGCCATCTTCACAACACTGAAGCTTTCTTT	CASSHLHNTEAFF
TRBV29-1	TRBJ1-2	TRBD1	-	TGCAGCGTCAAGATGACAGGGTATGGCTACACCTTC	CSVKMTGYGYTF
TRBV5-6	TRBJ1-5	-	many	TGTGCCAGCAGCTCGTCGCGACAGTACTCCAATCAGCCCCAGCATTTT	CASSSSRQYSNQPQHF
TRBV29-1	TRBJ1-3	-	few	TGCAGCGCCACGAGCTCTGGAAACACCATATATTTT	CSATSSGNTIYF
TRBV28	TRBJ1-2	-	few	TGTGCCAGCAGTACCGCCGGGGGTACCGACACCTATGGCTACACCTTC	CASSTAGGTDTYGYTF
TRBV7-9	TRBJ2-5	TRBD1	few	TGTGCCAGCAGCACACAGGGGCCTGAGACCCAGTACTTC	CASSTQGPETQYF
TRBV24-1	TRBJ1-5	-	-	TGTGCCACCAGTGAATATGACACCAATCAGCCCCAGCATTTT	CATSEYDTNQPQHF
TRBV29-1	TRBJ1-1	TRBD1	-	TGCAGCGTTGAAGAGACAGGGGTTTACACTGAAGCTTTCTTT	CSVEETGVYTEAFF
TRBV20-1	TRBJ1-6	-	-	TGCAGTGCTAGAGATCTACCCGAAACTCTCCTCCACTTT	CSARDLPETLLHF
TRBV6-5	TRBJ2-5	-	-	TGTGCCAGCAGTTACGGGCCGGTGGATCAAGAGACCCAGTACTTC	CASSYGPVDQETQYF
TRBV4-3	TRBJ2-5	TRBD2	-	TGCGCCAGCAGCCAAGAAGCGGGAGTGAGGGGAGAGACCCAGTACTTC	CASSQEAGVRGETQYF
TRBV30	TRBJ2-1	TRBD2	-	TGTGCCTGGAGGACGCGCGGGAGGGCCAATGAGCAGTTCTTC	CAWRTRGRANEQFF
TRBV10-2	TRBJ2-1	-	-	TGCGCCAGCAGTGACCCATACAATGAGCAGTTCTTC	CASSDPYNEQFF
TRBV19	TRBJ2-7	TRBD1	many	TGTGCCAGTAGTGGGCGACAGGGATACTCCTACGAGCAGTACTTC	CASSGRQGYSYEQYF
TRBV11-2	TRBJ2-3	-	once	TGTGCCAGCAGCTTAGATGGTCCGGGCCTAGGGAGCACAGATACGCAGTATTTT	CASSLDGPGLGSTDTQYF
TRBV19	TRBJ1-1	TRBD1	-	TGTGCCAGTAGTAATCCTGACAGGGCTGAAGCTTTCTTT	CASSNPDRAEAFF
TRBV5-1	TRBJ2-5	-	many	TGCGCCAGCAGCTTGGGGGGGAACCAAGAGACCCAGTACTTC	CASSLGGNQETQYF
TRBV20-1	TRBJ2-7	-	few	TGCAGTGCCGCACTTAGTAGCGGAGGCGGGAACGAGCAGTACTTC	CSAALSSGGGNEQYF
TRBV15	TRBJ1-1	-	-	TGTGCCACCAGCAGAGATTTGGGGCAGCTGAACACTGAAGCTTTCTTT	CATSRDLGQLNTEAFF
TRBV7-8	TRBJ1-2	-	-	TGTGCCAGCAGCTCCGCCCCCTCTAACTATGGCTACACCTTC	CASSSAPSNYGYTF
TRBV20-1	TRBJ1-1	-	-	TGCAGTGCTTTACAGACGAACACTGAAGCTTTCTTT	CSALQTNTEAFF
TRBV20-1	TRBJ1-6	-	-	TGCAGTGCTAGACCGGTACAGAATTCACCCCTCCACTTT	CSARPVQNSPLHF
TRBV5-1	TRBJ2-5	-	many	TGCGCCAGCAGCCGTGGGCTCCAAGAGACCCAGTACTTC	CASSRGLQETQYF
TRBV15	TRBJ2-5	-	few	TGTGCCACCAGCAGAGATTTCAGGGGAGGCCAAGAGACCCAGTACTTC	CATSRDFRGGQETQYF
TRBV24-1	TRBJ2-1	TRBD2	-	TGTGCCACCAGTCAACTATTGCGGGGGGCGTGCGAGCAGTTCTTC	CATSQLLRGACEQFF
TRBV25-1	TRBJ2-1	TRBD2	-	TGTGCCAGCAGTGATACATTACTAGCGGGAGGGTCCAATGAGCAGTTCTTC	CASSDTLLAGGSNEQFF
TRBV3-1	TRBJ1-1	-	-	TGTGCCAGCAGCCAAGAGGGGGCCGGCACTGAAGCTTTCTTT	CASSQEGAGTEAFF
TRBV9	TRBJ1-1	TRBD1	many	TGTGCCAGCAGCGGACCAAAGACAGGGGTGAACACTGAAGCTTTCTTT	CASSGPKTGVNTEAFF
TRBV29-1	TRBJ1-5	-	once	TGCAGCGTTGTTGGCGGGAGCAATCAGCCCCAGCATTTT	CSVVGGSNQPQHF
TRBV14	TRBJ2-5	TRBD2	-	TGTGCCAGCAGCTTGGGACTAGCGGGAGACGCGACCCAGTACTTC	CASSLGLAGDATQYF
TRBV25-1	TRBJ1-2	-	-	TGTGCCAGCAGCTTAGATTGGGGTTTTAGCTACACCTTC	CASSLDWGFSYTF
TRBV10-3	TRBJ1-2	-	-	TGTGCCATCAGTGAGTCGAACAGCCGGCTAGCTAACTATGGCTACACCTTC	CAISESNSRLANYGYTF
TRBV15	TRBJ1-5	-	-	TGTGCCACCAGCAGGACAGTCAGCAATCAGCCCCAGCATTTT	CATSRTVSNQPQHF
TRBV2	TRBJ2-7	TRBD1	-	TGTGCCAGCAAGACAGGGCAGTTGGTCGAGCAGTACTTC	CASKTGQLVEQYF